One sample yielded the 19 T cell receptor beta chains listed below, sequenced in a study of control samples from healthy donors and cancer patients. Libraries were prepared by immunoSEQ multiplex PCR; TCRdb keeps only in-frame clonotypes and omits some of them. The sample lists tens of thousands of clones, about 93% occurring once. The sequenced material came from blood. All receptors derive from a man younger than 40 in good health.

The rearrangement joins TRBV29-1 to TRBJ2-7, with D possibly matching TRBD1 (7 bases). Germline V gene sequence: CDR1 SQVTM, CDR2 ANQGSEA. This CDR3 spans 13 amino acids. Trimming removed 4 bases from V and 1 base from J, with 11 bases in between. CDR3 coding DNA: TGCAGCGTTGGGCGGGACAGATCCTACGAGCAGTACTTC. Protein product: CSVGRDRSYEQYF.

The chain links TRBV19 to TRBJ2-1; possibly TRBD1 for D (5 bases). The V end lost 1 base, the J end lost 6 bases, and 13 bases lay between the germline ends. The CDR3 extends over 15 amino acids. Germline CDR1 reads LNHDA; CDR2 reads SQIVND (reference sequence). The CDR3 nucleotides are TGTGCCAGTAGTATAGGCTTTGGGGCTCGCAATGAGCAGTTCTTC. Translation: CASSIGFGARNEQFF.

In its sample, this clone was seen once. CDR3 loop: CASSSSPGETQYF. The CDR3 DNA reads as TGTGCCAGCAGCTCGTCCCCTGGGGAGACCCAGTACTTC. V usage is TRBV5-6 and J usage is TRBJ2-5; D not certain. The CDR3 runs to 13 residues. Looked up from germline, CDR1 is SGHDT and CDR2 is YYEEEE. V lost 3 bases and J 5 bases, leaving 11 bases between the germline ends.

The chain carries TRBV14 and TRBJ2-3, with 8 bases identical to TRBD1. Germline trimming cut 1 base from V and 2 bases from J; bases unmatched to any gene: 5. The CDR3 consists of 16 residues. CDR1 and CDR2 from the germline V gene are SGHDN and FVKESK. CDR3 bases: TGTGCCAGCAGCCAAGGGTACAGGGGGGCCACAGATACGCAGTATTTT. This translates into CASSQGYRGATDTQYF.

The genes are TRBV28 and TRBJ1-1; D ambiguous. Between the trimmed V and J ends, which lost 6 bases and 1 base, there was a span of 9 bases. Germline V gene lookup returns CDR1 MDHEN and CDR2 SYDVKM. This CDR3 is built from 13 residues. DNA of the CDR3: TGTGCCAGCAGAGTCGGGCCGAACACTGAAGCTTTCTTT. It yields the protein CASRVGPNTEAFF.

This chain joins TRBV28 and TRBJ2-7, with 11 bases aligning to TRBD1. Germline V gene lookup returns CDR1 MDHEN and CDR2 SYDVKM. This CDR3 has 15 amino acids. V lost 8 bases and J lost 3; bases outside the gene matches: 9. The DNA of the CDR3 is TGTGCCAGCGGCTCTACCGGGACAGGGGGCTACGAGCAGTACTTC. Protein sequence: CASGSTGTGGYEQYF.

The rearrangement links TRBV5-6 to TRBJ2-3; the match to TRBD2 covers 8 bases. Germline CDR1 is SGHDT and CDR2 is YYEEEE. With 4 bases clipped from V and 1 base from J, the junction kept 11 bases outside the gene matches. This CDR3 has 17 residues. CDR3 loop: CASSQTSGAGGTDTQYF. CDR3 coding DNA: TGTGCCAGCAGCCAAACCTCAGGAGCGGGGGGCACAGATACGCAGTATTTT.

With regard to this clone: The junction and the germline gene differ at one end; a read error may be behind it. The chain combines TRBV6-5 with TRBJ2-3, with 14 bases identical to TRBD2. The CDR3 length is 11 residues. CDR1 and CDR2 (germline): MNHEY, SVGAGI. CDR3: CASSGTSGSHF. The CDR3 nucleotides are TGTGCCAGCTCCGGGACTAGCGGGAGTCATTTT.

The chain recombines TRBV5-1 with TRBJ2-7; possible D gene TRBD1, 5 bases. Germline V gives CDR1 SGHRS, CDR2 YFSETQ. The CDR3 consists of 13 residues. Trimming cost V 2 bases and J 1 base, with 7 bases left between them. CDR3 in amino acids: CASSFQGSYEQYF. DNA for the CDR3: TGCGCCAGCAGCTTCCAGGGATCCTACGAGCAGTACTTC.

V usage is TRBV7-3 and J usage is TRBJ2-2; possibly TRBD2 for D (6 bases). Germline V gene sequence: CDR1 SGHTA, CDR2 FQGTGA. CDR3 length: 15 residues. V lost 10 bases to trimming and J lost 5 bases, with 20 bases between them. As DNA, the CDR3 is TGTGCCACCTCGGGCCCAGCGGGTGAAACCGGGGAGCTGTTTTTT. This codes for CATSGPAGETGELFF.

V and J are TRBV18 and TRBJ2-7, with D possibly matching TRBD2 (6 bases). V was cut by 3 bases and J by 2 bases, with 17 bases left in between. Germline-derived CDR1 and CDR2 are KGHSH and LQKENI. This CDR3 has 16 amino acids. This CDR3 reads CASSPPNSGTAYEQYF. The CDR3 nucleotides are TGTGCCAGCTCACCCCCTAATTCCGGGACTGCCTACGAGCAGTACTTC.

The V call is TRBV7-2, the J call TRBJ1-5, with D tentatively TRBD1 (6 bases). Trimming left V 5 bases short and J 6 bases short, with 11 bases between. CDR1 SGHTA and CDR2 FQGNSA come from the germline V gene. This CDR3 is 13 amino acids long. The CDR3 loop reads CASSIRGSQPQHF. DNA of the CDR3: TGTGCCAGCAGCATAAGGGGGTCTCAGCCCCAGCATTTT. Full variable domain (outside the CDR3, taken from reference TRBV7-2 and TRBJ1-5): GAGVSQSPSNKVTEKGKDVELRCDPISGHTALYWYRQSLGQGLEFLIYFQGNSAPDKSGLPSDRFSAERTGGSVSTLTIQRTQQEDSAVYLCASSIRGSQPQHFGDGTRLSIL.

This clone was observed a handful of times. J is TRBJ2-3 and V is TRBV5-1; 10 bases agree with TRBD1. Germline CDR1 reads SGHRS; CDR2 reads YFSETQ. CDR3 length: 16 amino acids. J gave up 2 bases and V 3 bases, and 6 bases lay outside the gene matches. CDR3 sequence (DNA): TGCGCCAGCAGCTCCCGGACAGGGGGACTCACAGATACGCAGTATTTT. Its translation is CASSSRTGGLTDTQYF. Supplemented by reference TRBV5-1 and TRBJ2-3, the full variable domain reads KAGVTQTPRYLIKTRGQQVTLSCSPISGHRSVSWYQQTPGQGLQFLFEYFSETQRNKGNFPGRFSGRQFSNSRSEMNVSTLELGDSALYLCASSSRTGGLTDTQYFGPGTRLTVL.

CDR3 residues: CASSYGGWNTEAFF. The CDR3 DNA follows: TGTGCCAGCAGTTACGGGGGGTGGAACACTGAAGCTTTCTTT. The chain employs TRBV6-5 and TRBJ1-1; D might be TRBD1 (5 bases). Germline CDR1 reads MNHEY; CDR2 reads SVGAGI. Trimming stripped 2 bases from V and 1 base from J, with 8 bases between. CDR3 size: 14 residues.

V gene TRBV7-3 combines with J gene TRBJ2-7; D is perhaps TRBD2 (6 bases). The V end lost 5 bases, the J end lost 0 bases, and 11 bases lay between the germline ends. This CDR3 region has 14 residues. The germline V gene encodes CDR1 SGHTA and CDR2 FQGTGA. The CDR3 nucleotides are TGTGCCAGCAGCCCGGACTATAACTCCTACGAGCAGTACTTC. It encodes CASSPDYNSYEQYF.

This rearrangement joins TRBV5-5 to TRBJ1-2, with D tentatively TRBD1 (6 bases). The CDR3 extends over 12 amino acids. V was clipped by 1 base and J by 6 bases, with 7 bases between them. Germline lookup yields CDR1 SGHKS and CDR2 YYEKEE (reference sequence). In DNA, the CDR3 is TGTGCCAGCAGCTTGAGGGGGGATGGCTACACCTTC. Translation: CASSLRGDGYTF. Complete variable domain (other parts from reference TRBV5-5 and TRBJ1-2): DAGVTQSPTHLIKTRGQQVTLRCSPISGHKSVSWYQQVLGQGPQFIFQYYEKEERGRGNFPDRFSARQFPNYSSELNVNALLLGDSALYLCASSLRGDGYTFGSGTRLTVV.

The CDR3 sequence: CASTGGSYEQYF. DNA for the CDR3: TGTGCCAGTACAGGCGGGAGTTACGAGCAGTACTTC. The rearrangement joins TRBV19 to TRBJ2-7; 7 bases are shared with TRBD2. Germline lookup yields CDR1 LNHDA and CDR2 SQIVND (reference sequence). J gave up 4 bases and V 7 bases, and 4 bases lay outside the gene matches. CDR3 length equals 12 residues. Combining the CDR3 with reference TRBV19 and TRBJ2-7 gives the whole variable domain DGGITQSPKYLFRKEGQNVTLSCEQNLNHDAMYWYRQDPGQGLRLIYYSQIVNDFQKGDIAEGYSVSREKKESFPLTVTSAQKNPTAFYLCASTGGSYEQYFGPGTRLTVT.

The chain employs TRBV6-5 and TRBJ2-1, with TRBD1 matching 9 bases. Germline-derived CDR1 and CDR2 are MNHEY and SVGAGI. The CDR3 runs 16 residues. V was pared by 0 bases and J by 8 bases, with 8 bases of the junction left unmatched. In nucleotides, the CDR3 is TGTGCCAGCAGTTACTCGAAGGACAGGGGATTACATGAGCAGTTCTTC. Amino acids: CASSYSKDRGLHEQFF.

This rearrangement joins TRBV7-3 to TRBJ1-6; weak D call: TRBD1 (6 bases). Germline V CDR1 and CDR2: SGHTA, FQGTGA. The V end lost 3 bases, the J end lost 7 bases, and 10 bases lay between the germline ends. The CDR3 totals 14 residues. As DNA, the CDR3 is TGTGCCAGCAGCTTCGGGACATCCAATTCACCCCTCCACTTT. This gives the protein CASSFGTSNSPLHF.